The sample holds one count of the clone carrying this T cell receptor (beta chain). The sample originates from a study of cytomegalovirus exposure and HLA in healthy donors. Germline CDR1 reads ENHRY; CDR2 reads SYGVKD. CDR3 length: 20 amino acids. J was trimmed by 3 bases and V by 5 bases; bases with no gene match: 18. PCR primers comprised 60 Vbeta and 13 Jbeta primers. Profiling relied on immunoSEQ multiplex PCR, and the TCRdb table lists in-frame clones only, not all of them. The data contain around 190,000 clones, roughly 85% of them singletons. The V and J genes are TRBV10-3 and TRBJ2-7; TRBD2 aligns across 14 bases. This clonotype was obtained from a woman aged 35 to 49 in good health and CMV-seronegative. Sequenced input: PBMCs. CDR3 protein: CAISQNLGGTSGGLGYEQYF. The DNA for the CDR3 is TGTGCCATCAGTCAGAACCTCGGTGGGACTAGCGGGGGTCTCGGCTACGAGCAGTACTTC.